This TCR beta chain was sequenced for a study of shared clonotypes between healthy human individuals. Overall study: CD8 memory received one plate per donor, CD8 naive two, CD4 memory three and CD4 naive three.

CDR1 and CDR2 from the germline V gene are MDHEN and SYDVKM. The CDR3 length is 14 residues. Trimming removed 1 base at V and 9 bases at J, with 10 bases between. Deep-level settings were used for running the assay. Replicate PCRs from sorted subsets contained 200 ng DNA, which is around 30,000 T cell genomes. TCRdb's copy holds only in-frame clones and misses some; the assay was immunoSEQ multiplex PCR. The repertoire holds around 2.5 million clones, with approximately 93% as singletons. The sample was naive CD4+ T cells from PBMCs. This sample's subset: CD45RA+ positively selected. The chain employs TRBV28 and TRBJ1-6; weak D call: TRBD1 (5 bases). The sequence came from a man between 18 and 29 years old in good health. Some clones in this sample may be carry-over from other donors' samples. CDR3 sequence: CASSLSPQGSPLHF. The CDR3 DNA reads TGTGCCAGCAGTTTATCCCCTCAGGGTTCACCCCTCCACTTT.